This T cell receptor beta chain is from a study of CD8 T cells in Susac syndrome. Sequencing of TCR beta covered CD8+ and CD4+ T cells obtained from blood. Negative isolation yielded CD8+ and CD4+ T cells; FACS enriched TEMRA cells. In germline, CDR1 is LNHDA, CDR2 SQIVND (reference sequence). This CDR3 is 15 amino acids long. V gave up 5 bases and J gave up 8 bases; unmatched junction bases: 12. An amount of RNA that ranged from about 0.45 to 1 ug was reverse transcribed with random hexamers. TCRdb called the immunoSEQ multiplex PCR reads again in MiXCR, with one record for every CDR3 protein. Here the sample spans approximately 100,000 distinct CDR3 sequences, about 96% being singletons.

V is TRBV19 and J is TRBJ2-1; 7 nucleotides match TRBD1. The clonotype comes from a human donor in good health. Sequenced material: CD4+ T cells from PBMCs. CDR3 coding DNA: TGTGCCAGTAGTTACCGACAGGGCGTAAGCTATGAGCAGTTCTTC. It codes for CASSYRQGVSYEQFF.